The sequence of this TCR beta chain was determined in a study of spatial heterogeneity in lung cancer (dated by TCRdb to about 2019). About the study as a whole: The donors were 65 to 85 patients from the lung TRACERx cohort who had early-stage, untreated non-small cell lung cancer. Follow-up PBMC samples were sequenced whenever the samples were available, and the median time to follow-up was roughly 2 years after resection. More beta-chain than alpha-chain transcripts were consistently detected, likely reflecting higher beta-chain transcript abundance. In the raw uncorrected reads, each unique combination of TCR and UMI appeared more than ten times on average. In non-small cell lung cancer, the study made a quantitative comparison of TCR alpha and beta repertoires among multiple tumor regions, matched nontumor lung and blood. TCR repertoire features were related to nonsynonymous mutation counts determined by whole-exome sequencing of tumor tissue. Both alpha and beta chains were TCR-sequenced in samples taken at surgery, namely 220 tumor regions, 64 matched nontumor lung samples and 50 to 60 PBMC samples.

Library preparation was by 5' RACE. The sample was run on a NextSeq 500. To allow correction of PCR and sequencing errors, the TCR library protocol tagged every TCR cDNA molecule with a unique molecular identifier. Regarding the original processing steps: Decombinator tools were used for TCR identification, UMI-based error correction and CDR3 extraction. TCRs above a frequency of 2 per 1,000, corresponding to the top 1% of the tumor frequency distribution, were defined as expanded. Renyi diversity was calculated using the R vegan package after each repertoire was subsampled 100 times to 5,000 TCRs. CDR3 similarity networks were constructed using string-kernel similarity of amino acid triplets, with links drawn between CDR3s whose pairwise similarity was above 0.82. The public reads were run again by TCRdb, first through fastp at Q25 and then through MiXCR, and only productive beta chains were kept. Rows are combined by CDR3 protein, so each entry shows the most common genes and DNA. The V and J calls and clone size come from TCRdb's table, not from the authors' own analysis. The sample table lists around 41,000 distinct CDR3 sequences, 20% to 25% of them with a count of one. Under 8% of the sample is taken by the ten largest.

Relative to germline, V is missing 4 bases and J is missing 7 bases, with 6 bases of the junction outside any gene match. The germline V gene specifies KGHSH as CDR1 and LQKENI as CDR2. The CDR3, cysteine through phenylalanine, is 14 amino acids long. Left in the record is the CDR3 DNA by itself, 42 bases read in frame from the first base. General findings and caveats noted by the study authors: Only around 14 patients were included in the comparisons of baseline and follow-up blood repertoires. Ubiquitous expanded tumor TCRs were found in blood more often at tumor resection than at routine follow-up. Confirming at a functional level the hypothesis that regional TCRs recognize regional mutations was considered to require additional single-cell paired TCR alpha and beta sequencing.

In the case of this clonotype: Its antigen remains undetermined. Base qualities were left out, and no much larger clone turns up one base away.

The time point label of this sample denotes: blood at routine non-recurrence follow-up after resection. For TCR sequencing, whole RNA was extracted from tumor and nontumor lung tissue, or from cryopreserved PBMC samples, and no cell sorting was done. Patients were selected for TCR sequencing only if sufficient RNA was available from at least two tumor regions. Sequences were derived from PBMCs, sampled at follow-up. This clonotype originated in a female donor with early-stage non-small cell lung cancer. Recombination joined TRBV18 with TRBJ1-5; TRBD1 aligns with 8 central bases. The CDR3 protein sequence reads: CASSLSGGGQPQHF. The DNA is as follows: TGTGCCAGCTCACTCTCAGGGGGCGGACAGCCCCAGCATTTT.